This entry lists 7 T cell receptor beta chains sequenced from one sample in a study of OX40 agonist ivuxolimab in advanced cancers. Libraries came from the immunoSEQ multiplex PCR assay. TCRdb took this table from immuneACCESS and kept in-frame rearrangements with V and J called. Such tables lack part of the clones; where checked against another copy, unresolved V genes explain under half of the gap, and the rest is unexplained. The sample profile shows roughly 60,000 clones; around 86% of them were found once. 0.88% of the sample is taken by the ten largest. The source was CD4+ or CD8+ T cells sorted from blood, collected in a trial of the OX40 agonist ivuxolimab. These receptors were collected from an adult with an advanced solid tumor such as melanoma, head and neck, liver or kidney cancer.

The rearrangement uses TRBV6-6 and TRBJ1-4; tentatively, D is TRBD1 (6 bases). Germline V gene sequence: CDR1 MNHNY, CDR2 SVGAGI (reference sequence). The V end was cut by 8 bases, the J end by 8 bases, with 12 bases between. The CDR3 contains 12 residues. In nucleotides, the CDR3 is TGTGCCAGCCTAGGGGGGAACGAAAAACTGTTTTTT. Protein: CASLGGNEKLFF.

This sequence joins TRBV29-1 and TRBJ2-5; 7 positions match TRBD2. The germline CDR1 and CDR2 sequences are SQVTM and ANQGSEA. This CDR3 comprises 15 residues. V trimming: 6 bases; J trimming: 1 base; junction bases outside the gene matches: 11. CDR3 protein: CSVRVGGGPQETQYF. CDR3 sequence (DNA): TGCAGCGTGAGGGTCGGCGGGGGACCCCAAGAGACCCAGTACTTC.

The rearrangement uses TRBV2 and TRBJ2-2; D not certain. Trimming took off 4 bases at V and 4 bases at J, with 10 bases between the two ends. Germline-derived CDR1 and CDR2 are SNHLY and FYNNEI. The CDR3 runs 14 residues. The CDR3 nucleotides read TGTGCCAGCAGTGTTTCCCGTGGCACCGGGGAGCTGTTTTTT. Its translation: CASSVSRGTGELFF.

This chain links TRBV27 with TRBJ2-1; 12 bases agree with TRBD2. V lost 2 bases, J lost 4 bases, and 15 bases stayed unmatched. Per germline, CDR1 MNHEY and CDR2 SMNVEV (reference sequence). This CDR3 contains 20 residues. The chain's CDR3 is CASSLRWDRWTSGEYNEQFF. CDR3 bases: TGTGCCAGCAGTTTACGTTGGGACAGGTGGACTAGCGGGGAATACAATGAGCAGTTCTTC.

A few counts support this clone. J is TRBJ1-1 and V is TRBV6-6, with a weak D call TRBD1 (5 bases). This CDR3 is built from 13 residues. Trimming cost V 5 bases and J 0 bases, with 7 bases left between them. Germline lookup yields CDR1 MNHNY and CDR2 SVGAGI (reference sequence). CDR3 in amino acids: CASSQGMNTEAFF. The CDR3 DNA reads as TGTGCCAGCAGTCAGGGAATGAACACTGAAGCTTTCTTT.

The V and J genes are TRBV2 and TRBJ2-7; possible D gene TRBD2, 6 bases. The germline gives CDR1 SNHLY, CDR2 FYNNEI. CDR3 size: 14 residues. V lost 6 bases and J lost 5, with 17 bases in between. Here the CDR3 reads CASSPRGGVNEQYF. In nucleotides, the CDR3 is TGTGCCAGCAGCCCGCGTGGAGGGGTCAACGAGCAGTACTTC.

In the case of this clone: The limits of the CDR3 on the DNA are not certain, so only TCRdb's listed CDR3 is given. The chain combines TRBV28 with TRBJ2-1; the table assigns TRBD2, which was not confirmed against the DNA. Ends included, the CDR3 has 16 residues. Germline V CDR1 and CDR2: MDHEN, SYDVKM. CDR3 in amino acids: CASSSSGLAGFHEQFF.